This entry lists 28 T cell receptor beta chains sequenced from one sample in a study of blood T cell repertoires in COVID-19. Libraries were prepared by immunoSEQ multiplex PCR; TCRdb keeps only in-frame clonotypes and omits some of them. Among some 50,000 clones listed, under 90% were seen once. Sequenced material: peripheral blood. All receptors come from a man aged 50 or older with acute or convalescent COVID-19.

The rearrangement links TRBV12-2 to TRBJ2-7; TRBD2 is the table's D call, not checked against the DNA. TRBV12-2 is noted as a pseudogene. CDR3 length: 14 amino acids. CDR3 DNA sequence: TGTGCAAGTCCCCTCGGGGGGGAGTCCTACGAGCAGTACTTC. Translating gives CASPLGGESYEQYF.

The rearrangement uses TRBV7-8 and TRBJ2-7; no definite D call. There are 13 residues in the CDR3. Trimming removed 5 bases at V and 5 bases at J, with 13 bases between. Germline-derived CDR1 and CDR2 are SGHVS and FQNEAQ. The CDR3 here is CASSPARADEQYF. CDR3 coding DNA: TGTGCCAGCAGCCCAGCTCGAGCCGACGAGCAGTACTTC.

The rearrangement joins TRBV2 to TRBJ1-3; weak D call: TRBD1 (6 bases). In germline, CDR1 is SNHLY, CDR2 FYNNEI. The CDR3 is 17 amino acids. V lost 5 bases to trimming and J lost 3 bases, with 20 bases between them. The CDR3 loop reads CASSFKSAGAGGNTIYF. The CDR3 region has the DNA TGTGCCAGCAGTTTTAAGTCGGCGGGGGCAGGTGGAAACACCATATATTTT. Full variable domain (rest looked up from reference TRBV2 and TRBJ1-3): EPEVTQTPSHQVTQMGQEVILRCVPISNHLYFYWYRQILGQKVEFLVSFYNNEISEKSEIFDDQFSVERPDGSNFTLKIRSTKLEDSAMYFCASSFKSAGAGGNTIYFGEGSWLTVV.

The V and J genes are TRBV23-1 and TRBJ1-6; TRBD1 aligns across 7 bases. TRBV23-1 falls under the ORF class, with uncertain function. After removal of 4 bases from V and 8 bases from J, the junction contained 8 bases not matched to a gene. The CDR3 length is 15 residues. This chain's CDR3 is CASSRFGQADSPLHF. The CDR3, as DNA: TGCGCCAGCAGTCGGTTTGGACAGGCGGATTCACCCCTCCACTTT.

This clone came up once. The chain recombines TRBV28 with TRBJ2-2; TRBD1 matches 7 bases. This CDR3 is built from 13 residues. Germline CDR1 reads MDHEN; CDR2 reads SYDVKM. With 8 bases clipped from V and 4 bases from J, the junction kept 4 bases outside the gene matches. CDR3 coding DNA: TGTGCCAGCCGGGACAGTTCCACCGGGGAGCTGTTTTTT. Amino acids: CASRDSSTGELFF.

The chain couples TRBV19 to TRBJ2-1, with TRBD1 matching 7 bases. The V and J ends lost 5 bases and 4 bases, in that order; junction bases with no gene match: 11. The CDR3 runs to 16 residues. Germline CDR1 is LNHDA and CDR2 is SQIVND (reference sequence). CDR3 nucleotide sequence: TGTGCCAGTAGTGTTCCTTTCGGACAGGAGTACAATGAGCAGTTCTTC. Protein sequence: CASSVPFGQEYNEQFF. The whole variable domain, remainder taken from reference TRBV19 and TRBJ2-1, is DGGITQSPKYLFRKEGQNVTLSCEQNLNHDAMYWYRQDPGQGLRLIYYSQIVNDFQKGDIAEGYSVSREKKESFPLTVTSAQKNPTAFYLCASSVPFGQEYNEQFFGPGTRLTVL.

V is TRBV7-2 and J is TRBJ1-3; TRBD1 might be the D (5 bases). This CDR3 comprises 14 residues. CDR1 is SGHTA, CDR2 FQGNSA, per germline. Deletions cut 6 bases from V and 4 bases from J, with 13 bases between. CDR3 in amino acids: CASRPQGWGNTIYF. The DNA of the CDR3 is TGTGCCAGCAGGCCTCAGGGTTGGGGAAACACCATATATTTT.

This chain joins TRBV19 and TRBJ1-1; no reliable D call. Trimming removed 3 bases at V and 1 base at J, with 6 bases between. Germline V gene data show CDR1 as LNHDA and CDR2 as SQIVND (reference sequence). The CDR3 is 13 amino acids. CDR3 amino acids: CASSIEQNTEAFF. The CDR3 nucleotides read TGTGCCAGTAGTATTGAGCAGAACACTGAAGCTTTCTTT.

The CDR3: CASSLQGRLEAFF. DNA of the CDR3: TGTGCCAGCAGCCTACAGGGGAGGCTCGAAGCTTTCTTT. V is TRBV7-8 and J is TRBJ1-1, with TRBD1 identical over 7 bases. The CDR3 is 13 amino acids. J gave up 8 bases and V 5 bases, and 8 bases lay outside the gene matches. Germline values: CDR1 SGHVS, CDR2 FQNEAQ.

This clone came up once. The J gene is TRBJ1-3, the V gene TRBV3-1 (or the pseudogene TRBV3-2); D ambiguous. Germline loops: CDR1 LGHDT, CDR2 YNNKEL (reference sequence). V dropped 6 bases and J dropped 0 bases, with 15 bases sitting between them. The CDR3 extends over 16 amino acids. CDR3: CASSAREGSSGNTIYF. The CDR3 nucleotides are TGTGCCAGCAGTGCGAGGGAAGGGTCCTCTGGAAACACCATATATTTT.

This chain connects TRBV7-9 to TRBJ1-1; possibly TRBD1 for D (6 bases). The germline gives CDR1 SEHNR, CDR2 FQNEAQ (reference sequence). The V gene lost 1 base and the J gene lost 4 bases, with 10 bases spanning the gap. There are 14 residues in the CDR3. For the CDR3, the DNA is TGTGCCAGCAGCTTAGGGGGGCTGAGCACTGAAGCTTTCTTT. Translated: CASSLGGLSTEAFF.

V usage is TRBV4-2 and J usage is TRBJ2-2, with D uncertain. Looked up from germline, CDR1 is LGHNA and CDR2 is YNFKEQ. This CDR3 contains 16 residues. V lost 1 base and J lost 0, with 9 bases in between. In DNA form, the CDR3 reads TGTGCCAGCAGCCAAGGGTCCGCGACGAACACCGGGGAGCTGTTTTTT. It translates to CASSQGSATNTGELFF.

The chain uses TRBV12-3 or TRBV12-4 and TRBJ2-5; D uncertain. V was trimmed by 0 bases and J by 7 bases, leaving 6 bases between them. This CDR3 has 12 residues. The CDR3 is CASSLAPGTQYF. The CDR3 DNA sequence: TGTGCCAGCAGTTTAGCCCCGGGGACCCAGTACTTC.

The chain couples TRBV5-1 to TRBJ2-7; 9 bases line up with TRBD1. This CDR3 region has 14 residues. With V trimmed by 6 bases and J by 7 bases, 11 bases remained unmatched. The germline V gene has CDR1 SGHRS and CDR2 YFSETQ. The CDR3 here is CASTMTGGHVEQYF. CDR3 DNA sequence: TGCGCCAGCACCATGACAGGGGGACACGTTGAGCAGTACTTC.

This chain connects TRBV5-1 to TRBJ1-1; 8 positions match TRBD1. V dropped 3 bases and J dropped 2; count of bases not matched to a gene: 3. CDR1 is SGHRS, CDR2 YFSETQ, per germline. The CDR3 spans 14 residues. In nucleotides, the CDR3 is TGCGCCAGCAGCTGGGACAGGAAAAACACTGAAGCTTTCTTT. As protein: CASSWDRKNTEAFF.

This chain links TRBV27 with TRBJ2-7; 11 positions match TRBD2. V trimming: 2 bases; J trimming: 7 bases; junction bases outside the gene matches: 7. This CDR3 comprises 15 residues. From germline, CDR1 is MNHEY and CDR2 SMNVEV (reference sequence). The CDR3 loop reads CASSLTSGRSREQYF. CDR3 DNA: TGTGCCAGCAGTTTAACTAGCGGGAGAAGTCGGGAGCAGTACTTC.

The J gene is TRBJ2-7, the V gene TRBV15, with 7 bases identical to TRBD2. Germline lookup yields CDR1 LNHNV and CDR2 YYDKDF (reference sequence). The V gene end was trimmed by 0 bases and the J gene end by 7 bases; junction bases not matched to a gene: 12. There are 16 residues in the CDR3. The CDR3 region is CATSRDIGEGRLEQYF. In nucleotides, the CDR3 is TGTGCCACCAGCAGAGATATCGGGGAGGGGCGATTAGAGCAGTACTTC.

The rearrangement joins TRBV6-5 to TRBJ1-1; the match to TRBD1 covers 8 bases. The V gene's germline CDR1 is MNHEY and CDR2 SVGAGI. The CDR3 totals 16 residues. Germline trimming cut 1 base from V and 4 bases from J; bases unmatched to any gene: 8. In nucleotides, the CDR3 is TGTGCCAGCAGTTACTTCCAGGGGGCGGTTAGCACTGAAGCTTTCTTT. Translation gives CASSYFQGAVSTEAFF.

V is TRBV5-1 and J is TRBJ2-7, with TRBD2 matching 9 bases. The CDR3 loop spans 16 amino acids. With V trimmed by 2 bases and J by 0 bases, 6 bases remained unmatched. Germline-derived CDR1 and CDR2 are SGHRS and YFSETQ. CDR3 bases: TGCGCCAGCAGCTTAAATCTAGCGGGAAACTCCTACGAGCAGTACTTC. Amino acid sequence: CASSLNLAGNSYEQYF. Variable domain in full (rest from reference TRBV5-1 and TRBJ2-7): KAGVTQTPRYLIKTRGQQVTLSCSPISGHRSVSWYQQTPGQGLQFLFEYFSETQRNKGNFPGRFSGRQFSNSRSEMNVSTLELGDSALYLCASSLNLAGNSYEQYFGPGTRLTVT.

Comments on this clone: Other nucleotide sequences from this sample produce the same CDR3. The V call is TRBV5-5, the J call TRBJ2-7; TRBD2 matches at 7 bases. V shed 4 bases, J shed 2 bases, and the junction held 3 bases outside the gene matches. The CDR3 loop spans 13 amino acids. CDR1 SGHKS and CDR2 YYEKEE come from the germline V gene (reference sequence). Here the CDR3 reads CASSPGGPYEQYF. DNA for the CDR3: TGTGCCAGCAGCCCGGGGGGACCCTACGAGCAGTACTTC.

The chain links TRBV4-1 to TRBJ1-5; D gene uncertain. This CDR3 is 13 amino acids long. Deletions cut 1 base from V and 6 bases from J, with 7 bases between. CDR1 MGHRA and CDR2 YSYEKL come from the germline V gene. CDR3: CASSQGLVQPQHF. In DNA, the CDR3 is TGCGCCAGCAGCCAAGGGTTAGTTCAGCCCCAGCATTTT.

Here the CDR3 DNA reads TGTGCTAGTGGTGCCCCACAGGGGCTCGACAATGAGCAGTTCTTC. Protein: CASGAPQGLDNEQFF. This chain uses TRBV12-5 with TRBJ2-1; 7 nucleotides line up with TRBD1. J gave up 5 bases and V 5 bases, and 9 bases lay outside the gene matches. Germline V gives CDR1 LGHNT, CDR2 FRNRAP. This CDR3 is 15 amino acids long. Combining the CDR3 with reference TRBV12-5 and TRBJ2-1 gives the whole variable domain DARVTQTPRHKVTEMGQEVTMRCQPILGHNTVFWYRQTMMQGLELLAYFRNRAPLDDSGMPKDRFSAEMPDATLATLKIQPSEPRDSAVYFCASGAPQGLDNEQFFGPGTRLTVL.

This clone is a singleton in its sample. The J gene is TRBJ2-1, the V gene TRBV4-1, with 13 bases fitting TRBD2. V lost 3 bases, J lost 8 bases, and 7 bases stayed unmatched. The CDR3 is 16 amino acids. In germline, CDR1 is MGHRA, CDR2 YSYEKL. CDR3 region: CASSQSLAGGKDEQFF. CDR3 DNA sequence: TGCGCCAGCAGCCAGTCACTAGCGGGGGGGAAAGATGAGCAGTTCTTC.

This rearrangement joins TRBV6-5 to TRBJ1-1; 8 nucleotides match TRBD1. The CDR3 loop spans 14 amino acids. V shed 5 bases, J shed 9 bases, and the junction held 11 bases outside the gene matches. The V gene's germline CDR1 is MNHEY and CDR2 SVGAGI. CDR3 DNA sequence: TGTGCCAGCAGTCGTACAGACAGGGGCCATAAAGCTTTCTTT. The encoded protein is CASSRTDRGHKAFF.

The chain employs TRBV9 and TRBJ1-2, with TRBD1 identical over 9 bases. Germline V gene sequence: CDR1 SGDLS, CDR2 YYNGEE. This CDR3 is built from 14 residues. The V and J ends lost 4 bases and 5 bases, in that order; junction bases with no gene match: 6. The CDR3 DNA is TGTGCCAGCAGCTACCGACAGGGGGAGTATGGCTACACCTTC. This encodes CASSYRQGEYGYTF.

The chain carries TRBV10-1 and TRBJ2-3, with no clear D. V lost 3 bases, J lost 0 bases, and 7 bases lay in between. CDR3 length: 14 amino acids. Germline CDR1 reads WNHNN; CDR2 reads SYGVQD (reference sequence). In DNA, the CDR3 is TGCGCCAGCAGTGACAAGACTAGCACAGATACGCAGTATTTT. Its protein product is CASSDKTSTDTQYF.

The V and J genes are TRBV5-1 and TRBJ2-7; TRBD2 matches 9 bases. The V gene's germline CDR1 is SGHRS and CDR2 YFSETQ. V lost 2 bases to trimming and J lost 2 bases; unmatched junction nucleotides: 11. This CDR3 comprises 17 residues. This CDR3 reads CASSFGRGSSGAYEQYF. In DNA, the CDR3 is TGCGCCAGCAGCTTTGGCAGGGGGTCTAGCGGGGCCTACGAGCAGTACTTC. Drawing the rest from reference TRBV5-1 and TRBJ2-7, the complete variable domain is KAGVTQTPRYLIKTRGQQVTLSCSPISGHRSVSWYQQTPGQGLQFLFEYFSETQRNKGNFPGRFSGRQFSNSRSEMNVSTLELGDSALYLCASSFGRGSSGAYEQYFGPGTRLTVT.

The chain employs TRBV2 and TRBJ2-5; 13 nucleotides match TRBD2. Germline loops: CDR1 SNHLY, CDR2 FYNNEI. Trimming removed 5 bases from V and 4 bases from J; junction bases left unmatched: 4. The CDR3 spans 15 residues. CDR3: CASSTGTSGVETQYF. CDR3 bases: TGTGCCAGCAGTACCGGGACTAGCGGGGTAGAGACCCAGTACTTC.